This TCR beta chain was sequenced in a study of blood T cell repertoires in COVID-19. Authors' analysis steps: Nucleated cell number was recorded as an estimate derived from reference gene primer amplification. Produced via immunoSEQ multiplex PCR; TCRdb's table is partial and in-frame only. V, J and clone size are those of that table, while D and trimming were read from the DNA. The table shows tens of thousands of clones, with roughly 90% occurring only once. Germline V gene data show CDR1 as LNHNV and CDR2 as YYDKDF (reference sequence). The CDR3 extends over 19 amino acids. Deletions cut 0 bases from V and 0 bases from J, with 18 bases between.

This chain connects TRBV15 to TRBJ1-3; D not certain. The receptor was isolated from a man over 45 with active COVID-19. Material for sequencing was peripheral blood. The CDR3 region is CATSRDPLRGTSSGNTIYF. The CDR3 bases are TGTGCCACCAGCAGAGATCCGTTGCGGGGTACCAGCTCTGGAAACACCATATATTTT.